The 30 T cell receptor beta chains below all came from one sample that was sequenced in a study of post-analysis software for immune sequencing data. Study-level points and caveats: TRBV5-6, TRBV5-1 and TRBV20-1 were among five TRBV segments more frequent in patients than controls.

The authors incorporated unique molecular identifiers into the TCR beta cDNA libraries. One entry per CDR3 protein, called by TCRdb with MiXCR from the PCR reads. The sample yields around 770,000 distinct CDR3 sequences, 46% seen once. Antigens of these TCRs are unknown. The sequenced material came from blood. The receptors here all came from a girl between 5 and 17 years old with multiple sclerosis.

This sequence joins TRBV7-9 and TRBJ2-7; 9 bases map to TRBD2. The CDR3 consists of 15 residues. Germline loops: CDR1 SEHNR, CDR2 FQNEAQ (reference sequence). The V gene end was trimmed by 1 base and the J gene end by 3 bases; junction bases not matched to a gene: 4. The CDR3 loop reads CASSLGTSAFYEQYF. The CDR3, as DNA: TGTGCCAGCAGCTTAGGGACTAGCGCCTTCTACGAGCAGTACTTC.

The chain couples TRBV12-3 or TRBV12-4 to TRBJ2-5; 10 bases are a match to TRBD1. This CDR3 is built from 14 residues. The V segment lost 4 bases and the J segment 5 bases; nucleotides outside the gene matches: 4. In DNA form, the CDR3 reads TGTGCCAGCAGTTCGACAGGGGGCGTGGAGACCCAGTACTTC. This translates into CASSSTGGVETQYF.

The rearrangement uses TRBV7-9 and TRBJ1-1, with D perhaps matching TRBD1 (5 bases). The CDR3 spans 13 residues. Trimming left V 5 bases short and J 5 bases short, with 12 bases between. In germline, CDR1 is SEHNR, CDR2 FQNEAQ (reference sequence). CDR3 region: CASSEGMGTEAFF. For the CDR3, the DNA is TGTGCCAGCAGCGAGGGGATGGGGACTGAAGCTTTCTTT. Filled out from reference TRBV7-9 and TRBJ1-1, the complete variable domain reads DTGVSQNPRHKITKRGQNVTFRCDPISEHNRLYWYRQTLGQGPEFLTYFQNEAQLEKSRLLSDRFSAERPKGSFSTLEIQRTEQGDSAMYLCASSEGMGTEAFFGQGTRLTVV.

This clonotype was observed at least ten times. The chain is built from TRBV7-6 and TRBJ2-7; D is undetermined. V lost 0 bases to trimming and J lost 3 bases, with 6 bases between them. Germline values: CDR1 SGHVS, CDR2 FNYEAQ. The CDR3 extends over 13 amino acids. Here the CDR3 DNA reads TGTGCCAGCAGCTTAGCTAGTAGCTACGAGCAGTACTTC. Translated, it gives CASSLASSYEQYF.

In this sample, this clonotype turned up a few times. V gene TRBV5-6 combines with J gene TRBJ2-4; D gene ambiguous. Germline lookup yields CDR1 SGHDT and CDR2 YYEEEE. This CDR3 has 16 residues. The V and J ends lost 0 bases and 0 bases respectively, with 10 bases between them. CDR3 sequence reads: CASSLVGGLAKNIQYF. CDR3 nucleotides: TGTGCCAGCAGCTTGGTTGGCGGCCTAGCCAAAAACATTCAGTACTTC.

V and J are TRBV27 and TRBJ2-4, with D uncertain. The germline V gene has CDR1 MNHEY and CDR2 SMNVEV (reference sequence). Trimming shortened V by 4 bases and J by 13 bases, and 17 bases separated the two germline ends. CDR3 length equals 13 residues. The DNA of the CDR3 is TGTGCCAGCAGTTCTCCCCTGGGGTCTTGGCAGTACTTC. The encoded protein is CASSSPLGSWQYF.

This clonotype showed up many times. The V and J genes are TRBV5-6 and TRBJ2-1, with TRBD2 identical over 13 bases. The junction had 9 bases not matched to a gene; V was cut back by 2 bases and J by 7 bases. Germline CDR1 reads SGHDT; CDR2 reads YYEEEE. The CDR3 spans 17 residues. CDR3 residues: CASSFYGLAGVSNEQFF. CDR3 sequence (DNA): TGTGCCAGCAGCTTCTACGGACTAGCGGGGGTCTCTAATGAGCAGTTCTTC.

The rearrangement links TRBV12-3 or TRBV12-4 to TRBJ2-7, with 8 bases that match TRBD2. The CDR3 sequence is 14 residues long. V was pared by 5 bases and J by 1 base, with 4 bases of the junction left unmatched. CDR3 bases: TGTGCCAGCAGTCTGACTAGCGAGTCCTACGAGCAGTACTTC. Its translation is CASSLTSESYEQYF.

CDR3 sequence (DNA): TGTGCCAGCAGCTTAGGCAGGGGGCATCACGAGCAGTACTTC. Translated, it gives CASSLGRGHHEQYF. The chain recombines TRBV5-6 with TRBJ2-5; 8 positions agree with TRBD1. The J call may be in error: the DNA end matches TRBJ2-7 better. Germline CDR1 SGHDT, CDR2 YYEEEE. The CDR3 is 14 amino acids.

About this clonotype itself: Germline and junction disagree at one end, which may indicate a read error. The chain is built from TRBV25-1 and TRBJ1-2; D gene unclear. The CDR3 has 15 amino acids. The germline V gene has CDR1 MGHDK and CDR2 SYGVNS. CDR3 loop: CAGSESKGFNYGYTF. The CDR3 nucleotides are TGTGCCGGCAGTGAGTCGAAGGGCTTTAACTATGGCTACACCTTC.

The chain has TRBV29-1 and TRBJ1-1; 12 bases fit TRBD1. Germline CDR1 reads SQVTM; CDR2 reads ANQGSEA. With V trimmed by 6 bases and J by 5 bases, 10 bases remained unmatched. This CDR3 is 15 amino acids long. The CDR3 sequence is CSVRGTGGGRTEAFF. CDR3 in DNA: TGCAGCGTGCGGGGGACAGGGGGCGGGAGAACTGAAGCTTTCTTT.

V and J are TRBV7-2 and TRBJ2-7; 10 positions agree with TRBD2. The CDR3 spans 18 residues. From germline, CDR1 is SGHTA and CDR2 FQGNSA. Trimming cost V 0 bases and J 0 bases; bases outside gene matches: 8. The DNA for the CDR3 is TGTGCCAGCAGCTTAGCCTCCCTAGCGGGGGACTCCTCCTACGAGCAGTACTTC. Translated: CASSLASLAGDSSYEQYF.

This clonotype has only a few counts. This sequence joins TRBV9 and TRBJ1-2; D is ambiguous. The CDR3 spans 16 residues. Germline CDR1 is SGDLS and CDR2 is YYNGEE. V was cut by 4 bases and J by 1 base, with 17 bases left in between. CDR3 protein: CASSRRFDGFNYGYTF. CDR3 DNA: TGTGCCAGCAGCAGACGTTTCGACGGATTTAACTATGGCTACACCTTC.

The V gene is TRBV3-1, the J gene TRBJ1-1; TRBD1 agrees at 11 bases. From germline, CDR1 is LGHDT and CDR2 YNNKEL (reference sequence). V was clipped by 4 bases and J by 4 bases; unmatched bases: 5. This CDR3 has 15 residues. The CDR3 DNA reads as TGTGCCAGCAGCCTAGGGACAGGGGGTGGCACTGAAGCTTTCTTT. This gives the protein CASSLGTGGGTEAFF.

The CDR3 DNA reads TGTGCCAGCAGCTTACTACAGAAAGACTACACCTTC. This gives the protein CASSLLQKDYTF. The V and J genes are TRBV7-9 and TRBJ1-2; D is uncertain. Germline V gene data show CDR1 as SEHNR and CDR2 as FQNEAQ (reference sequence). The CDR3 runs 12 residues. The V end was cut by 2 bases, the J end by 10 bases, with 11 bases between.

J is TRBJ2-7 and V is TRBV29-1; TRBD2 might be the D (6 bases). The germline CDR1 and CDR2 sequences are SQVTM and ANQGSEA. The CDR3 is 13 amino acids. The V end lost 4 bases, the J end lost 7 bases, and 17 bases lay between the germline ends. The CDR3 DNA is TGCAGCGTTGCTCCGGGGACTTTGGGGGAGCAGTACTTC. It translates to CSVAPGTLGEQYF.

The CDR3 nucleotides are TGCGCCAGCAGCTTGGTTGGGACTAGCTTTTACAATGAGCAGTTCTTC. Its translation: CASSLVGTSFYNEQFF. The gene calls are TRBV5-1 and TRBJ2-1; 9 bases map to TRBD2. The CDR3 is 16 amino acids. Looked up from germline, CDR1 is SGHRS and CDR2 is YFSETQ. With V trimmed by 0 bases and J by 4 bases, 5 bases remained unmatched.

The V gene is TRBV9, the J gene TRBJ2-1; D is perhaps TRBD2 (6 bases). CDR1 and CDR2 from the germline V gene are SGDLS and YYNGEE. Trimming removed 3 bases at V and 1 base at J, with 14 bases between. This CDR3 comprises 16 residues. The CDR3 sequence is CASSGGGGESYNEQFF. The CDR3 DNA follows: TGTGCCAGCAGCGGAGGAGGAGGGGAGTCCTACAATGAGCAGTTCTTC.

This sequence joins TRBV20-1 and TRBJ1-2; D gene uncertain. Germline loops: CDR1 DFQATT, CDR2 SNEGSKA (reference sequence). This CDR3 comprises 12 residues. V lost 3 bases to trimming and J lost 8 bases, with 13 bases between them. The CDR3 region is CSARIPAPGYTF. Written as DNA, the CDR3 is TGCAGTGCTAGGATCCCCGCGCCAGGCTACACCTTC.

V is TRBV24-1 and J is TRBJ2-7; perhaps TRBD2 as D (6 bases). This CDR3 has 13 residues. Germline V gene sequence: CDR1 KGHDR, CDR2 SFDVKD. V shed 2 bases and J shed 5 bases, with 9 bases lying between them. CDR3 coding DNA: TGTGCCACCAGTGATTCTTGGGAGGACGAGCAGTACTTC. This encodes CATSDSWEDEQYF.

The chain has TRBV10-3 and TRBJ2-7; 7 bases are shared with TRBD2. The CDR3 is 13 amino acids. V trimming: 10 bases; J trimming: 0 bases; junction bases outside the gene matches: 6. CDR1 is ENHRY, CDR2 SYGVKD, per germline. In nucleotides, the CDR3 is TGTGCCACCGGGGAGGGCTCCTCCTACGAGCAGTACTTC. It yields the protein CATGEGSSYEQYF.

There are a few counts of this clonotype. The chain recombines TRBV12-3 or TRBV12-4 with TRBJ2-7, with D possibly matching TRBD1 (5 bases). The CDR3 is 11 residues long. V lost 6 bases to trimming and J lost 3 bases, with 6 bases between them. The CDR3 coding sequence is TGTGCCAGCAGGCAGGGCTACGAGCAGTACTTC. It translates to CASRQGYEQYF.

Notes on this clonotype: One end of the junction is discordant with germline, which a read error may explain. The chain has TRBV28 and TRBJ2-1; D possibly corresponds to TRBD1 (6 bases). The CDR3 loop spans 13 amino acids. Germline CDR1 reads MDHEN; CDR2 reads SYDVKM. The CDR3 loop is CASSFSGVNGQFF. The CDR3 DNA reads as TGTGCCAGCAGTTTTTCAGGGGTCAATGGGCAGTTCTTC. Based on the CDR3 plus reference TRBV28 and TRBJ2-1, the full variable domain is DVKVTQSSRYLVKRTGEKVFLECVQDMDHENMFWYRQDPGLGLRLIYFSYDVKMKEKGDIPEGYSVSREKKERFSLILESASTNQTSMYLCASSFSGVNGQFFGPGTRLTVL.

The gene calls are TRBV5-1 and TRBJ2-1; 7 nucleotides line up with TRBD2. CDR1 and CDR2 from the germline V gene are SGHRS and YFSETQ. V was clipped by 4 bases and J by 4 bases; unmatched bases: 5. This CDR3 has 14 amino acids. CDR3 residues: CASSREVVYNEQFF. The CDR3 nucleotides are TGCGCCAGCAGCCGGGAGGTAGTTTACAATGAGCAGTTCTTC.

This chain joins TRBV12-3 or TRBV12-4 and TRBJ1-2; perhaps TRBD1 as D (6 bases). The CDR3 has 14 amino acids. V was cut by 6 bases and J by 4 bases, with 15 bases left in between. The CDR3 bases are TGTGCCAGCAGCCAGGGGACACCCAGCTATGGCTACACCTTC. This translates into CASSQGTPSYGYTF.

This clonotype was detected once. Compared with germline, one end of the junction differs, possibly owing to a read error. The gene calls are TRBV6-2 or TRBV6-3 and TRBJ2-7, with 7 bases identical to TRBD1. Per germline, CDR1 MNHEY and CDR2 SVGEGT. The CDR3 contains 14 residues. Here the CDR3 DNA reads TGTGCCAGCAGGTACTCGGGGACAGTCTACGAGCAGTACTTC. Protein: CASRYSGTVYEQYF.

The chain carries TRBV5-1 and TRBJ1-2, with TRBD1 matching 7 bases. This CDR3 comprises 15 residues. Trimming removed 0 bases from V and 2 bases from J; junction bases left unmatched: 4. Germline CDR1 reads SGHRS; CDR2 reads YFSETQ. The CDR3 coding sequence is TGCGCCAGCAGCTTGGGAGCGGGACAGAACTATGGCTACACCTTC. It specifies CASSLGAGQNYGYTF.

This clonotype was counted at least ten times. The rearrangement joins TRBV12-3 or TRBV12-4 to TRBJ2-5; D unclear. V lost 3 bases and J 1 base, leaving 6 bases between the germline ends. The CDR3 sequence is 13 residues long. CDR3 in amino acids: CASSLSPQETQYF. CDR3 sequence (DNA): TGTGCCAGCAGTTTGTCCCCCCAAGAGACCCAGTACTTC.

The V call is TRBV6-1, the J call TRBJ2-7; no definite D call. This CDR3 has 13 amino acids. Trimming shortened V by 1 base and J by 2 bases, and 6 bases separated the two germline ends. The V gene's germline CDR1 is MNHNS and CDR2 SASEGT. The CDR3: CASSEDQAYEQYF. The CDR3 region has the DNA TGTGCCAGCAGTGAAGACCAAGCCTACGAGCAGTACTTC.

The chain links TRBV7-9 to TRBJ1-1; D not resolved. The CDR3 sequence is 13 residues long. Germline values: CDR1 SEHNR, CDR2 FQNEAQ (reference sequence). V dropped 5 bases and J dropped 5 bases, with 12 bases sitting between them. In nucleotides, the CDR3 is TGTGCCAGCAGCCCGATAGAGGTAACTGAAGCTTTCTTT. Its protein is CASSPIEVTEAFF.